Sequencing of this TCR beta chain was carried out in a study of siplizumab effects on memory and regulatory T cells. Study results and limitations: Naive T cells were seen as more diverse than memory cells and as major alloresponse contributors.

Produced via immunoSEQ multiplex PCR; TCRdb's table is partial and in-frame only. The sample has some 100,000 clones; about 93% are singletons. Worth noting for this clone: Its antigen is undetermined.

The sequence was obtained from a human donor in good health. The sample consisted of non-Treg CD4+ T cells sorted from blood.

The CDR3 DNA reads as TGTGCCTGGAGTCTAACTGGGGGGAGAGAGACCCAGTACTTC. Its translation: CAWSLTGGRETQYF. This sequence joins TRBV30 and TRBJ2-5, with D possibly being TRBD2 (6 bases). The CDR3 spans 14 residues. The V gene's germline CDR1 is GTSNPN and CDR2 SVGIG (reference sequence). V dropped 2 bases and J dropped 4 bases, with 14 bases sitting between them.